This T cell receptor beta chain appears in the sequencing data of a study of Graves' ophthalmopathy and Graves' hyperthyroidism. Across the whole study: Before any treatment, peripheral blood was taken at the initial diagnosis.

Researchers took RNA transcripts and amplified TCR beta CDR3 regions from them. First-round RT-PCR used HTBI primers; second-round multiplex PCR followed. TCRdb used MiXCR to reprocess the multiplex PCR reads, holding one entry per CDR3 protein. The top ten clones hold about 9.4% of a sample with roughly 500,000 distinct CDR3 sequences, over 13% of them seen once. V gave up 5 bases and J gave up 4 bases; unmatched junction bases: 4. Germline V lookup: CDR1 SGHNT, CDR2 YENEEA. The CDR3 is made up of 13 amino acids. This clonotype appeared many times. The source is a woman aged 25-40 years with Graves' ophthalmopathy. The sequenced sample was blood. V is TRBV11-3 and J is TRBJ1-1, with 7 bases matching TRBD1. This chain's CDR3 is CASSQGGATEAFF. DNA for the CDR3: TGTGCCAGCAGCCAGGGGGGGGCCACTGAAGCTTTCTTT.